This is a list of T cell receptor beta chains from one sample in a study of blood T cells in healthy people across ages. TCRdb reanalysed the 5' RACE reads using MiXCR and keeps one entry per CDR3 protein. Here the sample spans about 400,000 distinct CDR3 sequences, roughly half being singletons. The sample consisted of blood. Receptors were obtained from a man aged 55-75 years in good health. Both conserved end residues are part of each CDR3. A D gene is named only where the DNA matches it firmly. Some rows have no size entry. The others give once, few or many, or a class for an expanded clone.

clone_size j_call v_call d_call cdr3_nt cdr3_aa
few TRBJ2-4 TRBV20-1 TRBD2 TGCAGTGCTAGAGATCCTCTAGCGGCTACTTCCAAAAACATTCAGTACTTC CSARDPLAATSKNIQYF
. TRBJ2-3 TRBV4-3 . TGCGCCAGCAGCCAAGCGCCGTCCACAGATACGCAGTATTTT CASSQAPSTDTQYF
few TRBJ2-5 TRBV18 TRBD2 TGTGCCAGCTCACCGGGACTATTACAAGAGACCCAGTACTTC CASSPGLLQETQYF
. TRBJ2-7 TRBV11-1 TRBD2 TGTGCCAGCAGCCGTTCTAGCGGGGGGCCGAGCTCCTACGAGCAGTACTTC CASSRSSGGPSSYEQYF
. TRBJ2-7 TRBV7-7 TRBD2 TGTGCTAGCAGCCCCTTTAGCGGGGTCGAGCAGTACTTC CASSPFSGVEQYF
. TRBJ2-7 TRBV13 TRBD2 TGTGCCAGCAGCTTAAGAGGGACTAGATCCCATTTCTACGAGCAGTACTTC CASSLRGTRSHFYEQYF
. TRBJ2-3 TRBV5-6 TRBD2 TGTGCCAGCAGCGTCCGGGACTACTCCCCAGATACGCAGTATTTT CASSVRDYSPDTQYF
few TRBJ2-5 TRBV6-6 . TGTGCCAGCAGTTACCCCGGACGGTCAAAAGAGACCCAGTACTTC CASSYPGRSKETQYF
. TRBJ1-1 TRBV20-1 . TGCAGTGCGAGGGAGTTGAACACTGAAGCTTTCTTT CSARELNTEAFF
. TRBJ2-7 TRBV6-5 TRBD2 TGTGCCAGCAGTTACCCAGGACTAGCGGGGGGTAACGAGCAGTACTTC CASSYPGLAGGNEQYF
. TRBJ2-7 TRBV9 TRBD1 TGTGCCAGCAGCGTAGCTGGGGGACAGGGAACCTACGAGCAGTACTTC CASSVAGGQGTYEQYF
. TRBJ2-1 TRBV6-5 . TGTGCCAGCAGTTACTCGAGAGGGAGGAGGGGTAACTACAATGAGCAGTTCTTC CASSYSRGRRGNYNEQFF
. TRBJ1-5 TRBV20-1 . TGCAGTGCTAGAGGGGGTAGTGGTCAGCCCCAGCATTTT CSARGGSGQPQHF
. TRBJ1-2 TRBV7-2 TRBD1 TGTGCCAGCAGCCCATTGGGGGGACAGGGGGCGCGTGGCTACACCTTC CASSPLGGQGARGYTF
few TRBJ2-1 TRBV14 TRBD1 TGTGCCAGCAGCCAAGATCAGGGGGCGTCTTACAATGAGCAGTTCTTC CASSQDQGASYNEQFF
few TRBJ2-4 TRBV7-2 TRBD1 TGTGCCAGCAGCTTATTTCAGGGGGAAAACATTCAGTACTTC CASSLFQGENIQYF
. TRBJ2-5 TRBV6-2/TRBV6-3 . TGTGCCAGCAGTTACGCGACCCCCAGTATTCAGACCCAGTACTTC CASSYATPSIQTQYF
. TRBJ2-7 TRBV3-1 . TGTGCCAGCAGCCAAGATTTCGAGCAGTACTTC CASSQDFEQYF
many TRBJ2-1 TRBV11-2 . TGTGCCAGCAGCTTAGTTGTGCGGGGTCGCTCCTACAATGAGCAGTTCTTC CASSLVVRGRSYNEQFF
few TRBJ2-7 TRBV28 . TGTGCCAGCAGTTCTGAAGGGACCGCCACCTACGAGCAGTACTTC CASSSEGTATYEQYF
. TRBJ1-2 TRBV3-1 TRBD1 TGTGCCAGCAGCCCCTGGACAGGCCCCTATGGCTACACCTTC CASSPWTGPYGYTF
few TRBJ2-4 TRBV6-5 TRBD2 TGTGCCAGCAGTTTCGGGACTAGCCAGACCGCGGAGCAGTACTTC CASSFGTSQTAEQYF
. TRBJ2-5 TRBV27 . TGTGCCAGCAGTTTATCTTTGGTTCGTGGAGAGACCCAGTACTTC CASSLSLVRGETQYF
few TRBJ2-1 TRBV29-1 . TGCAGCGTTGAAGTACCGCCCCGGGACAATGAGCAGTTCTTC CSVEVPPRDNEQFF
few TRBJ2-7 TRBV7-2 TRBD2 TGTGCCAGCAGCCTACGGACTAGCGGGACCGAGCAGTACTTC CASSLRTSGTEQYF
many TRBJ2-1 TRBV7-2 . TGTGCCAGCAGCCGCCCAGTTGGGAATGAGCAGTTCTTC CASSRPVGNEQFF
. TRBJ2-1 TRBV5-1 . TGCGCCAGCAGCGCCGCTTTGAGCTCCTACAATGAGCAGTTCTTC CASSAALSSYNEQFF
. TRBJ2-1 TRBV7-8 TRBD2 TGTGCCAGCAGCGTAGGGACTAGCGGGGGGGACAATGAGCAGTTCTTC CASSVGTSGGDNEQFF
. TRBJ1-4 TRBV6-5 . TGTGCCAGCAGCCGATCACCACCTAAAAAACTGTTTTTT CASSRSPPKKLFF
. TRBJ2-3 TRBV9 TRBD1 TGTGCCAGCAGCGCCGGGACAGGCTTTCGAGATACGCAGTATTTT CASSAGTGFRDTQYF
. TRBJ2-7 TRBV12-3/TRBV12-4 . TGTGCCAGCAGTTTCCACTCTACCTACGAGCAGTACTTC CASSFHSTYEQYF
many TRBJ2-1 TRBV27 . TGTGCCAGCATATCGGGTCACTATGAGCAGTTCTTC CASISGHYEQFF
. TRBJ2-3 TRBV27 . TGTGCCAGCAGTCCTTCGCTGGGGGGGGCAGGGGGAGATACGCAGTATTTT CASSPSLGGAGGDTQYF
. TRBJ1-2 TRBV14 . TGTGCCAGCAGCCCAGCCTTGACGCAATATGGCTACACCTTC CASSPALTQYGYTF
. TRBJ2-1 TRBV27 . TGTGCCAGCAGTTTATGGACCAGCTCCTACAATGAGCAGTTCTTC CASSLWTSSYNEQFF
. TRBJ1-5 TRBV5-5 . TGTGCCAGCAGCTTGGACAGTCTCACTAGCAATCAGCCCCAGCATTTT CASSLDSLTSNQPQHF
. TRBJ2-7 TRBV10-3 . TGTGCCATCAGGGGTGACAGTTCCTACGAGCAGTACTTC CAIRGDSSYEQYF
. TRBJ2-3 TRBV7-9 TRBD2 TGTGCCAGCAGCTTATCCGATAGCAAGCGGGACTATACGCAGTATTTT CASSLSDSKRDYTQYF
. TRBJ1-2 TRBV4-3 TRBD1 TGCGCCAGCAGCCGGACAGGGGGAAATAACTATGGCTACACCTTC CASSRTGGNNYGYTF
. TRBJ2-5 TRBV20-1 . TGCAGTGCTAGAGCCAGGGACATGGACGAGCTGTACTTC CSARARDMDELYF
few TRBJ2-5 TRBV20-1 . TGCAGTGCTAGTGAACAGGGTCACAAGGGGGAGACCCAGTACTTC CSASEQGHKGETQYF
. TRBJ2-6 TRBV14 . TGTGCCAGCAGCCCGCCGTGGGGGGGGGCCAACGTCCTGACTTTC CASSPPWGGANVLTF
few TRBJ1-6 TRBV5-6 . TGTGCCAGCAGCTTGGCCCTTGGGTACGATTCACCCCTCCACTTT CASSLALGYDSPLHF
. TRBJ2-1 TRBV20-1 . TGCAGTGCTAGACGACTAGTCGGCTACAATGAGCAGTTCTTC CSARRLVGYNEQFF
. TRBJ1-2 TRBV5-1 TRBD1 TGCGCCAGCAGCCCCGGACAGGGGGCGTTTTACAACTATGGCTACACCTTC CASSPGQGAFYNYGYTF
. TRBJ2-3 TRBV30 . TGTGCCTGGAGTGTGACCCCTAGAGATACGCAGTATTTT CAWSVTPRDTQYF
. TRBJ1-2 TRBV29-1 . TGCAGCGTTGCCCTAGACTATGGCTACACCTTC CSVALDYGYTF
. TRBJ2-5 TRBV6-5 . TGTGCCAGCAGAGTTGAGGTCAGGGGGACCCAGTACTTC CASRVEVRGTQYF
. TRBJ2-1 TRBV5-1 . TGCGCCAGCAGCCCCTTGGACAATGAGCAGTTCTTC CASSPLDNEQFF
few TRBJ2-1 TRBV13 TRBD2 TGTGCCAGCAGCCCCCCCCAGGCGGGAGGGAACAACAATGAGCAGTTCTTC CASSPPQAGGNNNEQFF